This T cell receptor (beta chain) was obtained from a study of cytomegalovirus exposure and HLA in healthy donors. Study in general: Earlier results showed 117 million unique TCR beta sequences derived from some 190 million T cells.

About this clone itself: What it recognizes is unknown.

Study outcomes and limitations: Reported performance of the classifier showed diagnosis of cytomegalovirus status with high specificity and sensitivity. While the bulk of TCR sequences proved rare, some public TCRs turned up in many donors.

Nominal health characterized the donors when sampled, though unrecorded immune exposures were likely. The CDR3 has 15 residues. Germline values: CDR1 LNHDA, CDR2 SQIVND (reference sequence). The V and J ends lost 10 bases and 0 bases respectively, with 16 bases between them. Primers included in the PCR were 60 Vbeta and 13 Jbeta primers. TCRdb's table, derived via immunoSEQ multiplex PCR, lists solely in-frame clones and lacks some. This table has approximately 140,000 clones, around 80% appearing once. This chain uses TRBV19 with TRBJ1-3; a weak D match, TRBD1 (6 bases). This receptor was taken from a woman aged 18-29 years in good health and CMV-seronegative. The sequenced material came from PBMCs. The DNA of the CDR3 is TGTGCCACCAACCCCGGGACATTCTCTGGAAACACCATATATTTT. This gives the protein CATNPGTFSGNTIYF.